Listed below are T cell receptor beta chains from one sample, sequenced in a study of blood T cell repertoires in COVID-19. The data were produced by immunoSEQ multiplex PCR, yet TCRdb's version contains in-frame clones alone and is incomplete. The sample has some 330,000 clones, 80% to 90% seen once. The sequenced material came from PBMCs or T cells enriched from blood (not recorded which). Source of these receptors: a man younger than 40 who had recovered from COVID-19. Each CDR3 is given with its conserved first and last residue. Each record gives: V gene, D gene, CDR3 length, J gene, clone size, CDR3 DNA, CDR3 protein. The D gene is left open where the match is weak. A clone size is listed for some rows: how often the clone was seen (once, few, many), or a class if it is expanded.

V: TRBV7-9; D: TRBD1; length: 14; J: TRBJ1-1; size: .; DNA: TGTGCCAGCAGCTCTCTCGACAGGGGCACTGAAGCTTTCTTT; CDR3: CASSSLDRGTEAFF
V: TRBV11-2; D: TRBD1; length: 15; J: TRBJ2-7; size: few; DNA: TGTGCCAGCAGCCCGACAGGGGATTTCACCTACGAGCAGTACTTC; CDR3: CASSPTGDFTYEQYF
V: TRBV7-3; D: TRBD1; length: 19; J: TRBJ2-3; size: .; DNA: TGTGCCAGCAGCCCCACCCCCCGGGACAGACCAGCTAGCACAGATACGCAGTATTTT; CDR3: CASSPTPRDRPASTDTQYF
V: TRBV27; D: TRBD2; length: 15; J: TRBJ2-7; size: .; DNA: TGTGCCAGCAGCTTGACTAGCGGGGCCTCCTACGAGCAGTACTTC; CDR3: CASSLTSGASYEQYF
V: TRBV3-1/TRBV3-2; D: TRBD1; length: 14; J: TRBJ1-1; size: .; DNA: TGTGCCAGCAGCCATCAAGCAGGGGGCGGAGAAGCTTTCTTT; CDR3: CASSHQAGGGEAFF
V: TRBV5-1; D: .; length: 15; J: TRBJ1-5; size: .; DNA: TGCGCCAGCAGCTTGGGGACTTCTAGAGATCAGCCCCAGCATTTT; CDR3: CASSLGTSRDQPQHF
V: TRBV9; D: TRBD2; length: 16; J: TRBJ2-1; size: .; DNA: TGTGCCAGCAGCGGCCGGGACTATGATTCCTACAATGAGCAGTTCTTC; CDR3: CASSGRDYDSYNEQFF
V: TRBV3-1/TRBV3-2; D: TRBD2; length: 17; J: TRBJ2-2; size: .; DNA: TGTGCCAGCAGCCTGGGACTAGCGGGGGCGAACACCGGGGAGCTGTTTTTT; CDR3: CASSLGLAGANTGELFF
V: TRBV2; D: TRBD2; length: 18; J: TRBJ2-1; size: .; DNA: TGTGCCAGCGTAGGACTAGCGGCGAACCGGGTCGGCTACAATGAGCAGTTCTTC; CDR3: CASVGLAANRVGYNEQFF
V: TRBV2; D: .; length: 14; J: TRBJ2-4; size: .; DNA: TGTGCCAGCAGTAGGACACAAAGCGTGGTCATTCAGTACTTC; CDR3: CASSRTQSVVIQYF
V: TRBV4-2; D: TRBD2; length: 16; J: TRBJ2-1; size: .; DNA: TGTGCCAGCAGCCAAGATGCTAGCGGAACATACAATGAGCAGTTCTTC; CDR3: CASSQDASGTYNEQFF
V: TRBV28; D: .; length: 14; J: TRBJ2-7; size: .; DNA: TGTGCCAGCAGTTTACGGACTTCTCTTTACGAGCAGTACTTC; CDR3: CASSLRTSLYEQYF
V: TRBV27; D: .; length: 15; J: TRBJ1-5; size: .; DNA: TGTGCCAGCAGTTTAATCAGGGGAAGCAATCAGCCCCAGCATTTT; CDR3: CASSLIRGSNQPQHF
V: TRBV24-1; D: TRBD1; length: 15; J: TRBJ1-4; size: .; DNA: TGTGCCACCAGTAAAGGAGGGACAGGGGGGGAAAAACTGTTTTTT; CDR3: CATSKGGTGGEKLFF
V: TRBV9; D: TRBD2; length: 17; J: TRBJ2-3; size: .; DNA: TGTGCCAGCAGCGTGTCTCTAGCGGGGGACCACACAGATACGCAGTATTTT; CDR3: CASSVSLAGDHTDTQYF
V: TRBV18; D: .; length: 13; J: TRBJ1-1; size: .; DNA: TGTGCCAGCTCACCACGAGCGTTCACTGAAGCTTTCTTT; CDR3: CASSPRAFTEAFF
V: TRBV19; D: TRBD2; length: 20; J: TRBJ2-1; size: .; DNA: TGTGCCAGTAGTCCCTCGCTAGCGGGAACCACCCAAAACTTCTACAATGAGCAGTTCTTC; CDR3: CASSPSLAGTTQNFYNEQFF
V: TRBV10-3; D: TRBD2; length: 16; J: TRBJ2-3; size: .; DNA: TGTGCCATCAACCGTCCGAGCGGGGGGGGAACAGATACGCAGTATTTT; CDR3: CAINRPSGGGTDTQYF
V: TRBV29-1; D: TRBD2; length: 14; J: TRBJ2-1; size: .; DNA: TGCAGCGTTGAGACTAGCGGTTCCTACAATGAGCAGTTCTTC; CDR3: CSVETSGSYNEQFF
V: TRBV30; D: TRBD1; length: 16; J: TRBJ1-2; size: .; DNA: TGTGCCTGGAGTCCCGGACAGGGGGCGCCCACTGGGGGCTACACCTTC; CDR3: CAWSPGQGAPTGGYTF
V: TRBV11-3; D: TRBD1; length: 15; J: TRBJ1-5; size: .; DNA: TGTGCCAGCACCTCCACGAGGGGGCAAAATCAGCCCCAGCATTTT; CDR3: CASTSTRGQNQPQHF
V: TRBV2; D: TRBD1; length: 14; J: TRBJ1-6; size: .; DNA: TGTGCCAGCAGTGTCCAGGGGGTTAATTCACCCCTCCACTTT; CDR3: CASSVQGVNSPLHF
V: TRBV3-1/TRBV3-2; D: .; length: 13; J: TRBJ2-7; size: few; DNA: TGTGCCAGCAGACAGGGTAAAAGCTACGAGCAGTACTTC; CDR3: CASRQGKSYEQYF
V: TRBV18; D: .; length: 16; J: TRBJ1-4; size: .; DNA: TGTGCCAGCTCACCATCGATCGGAGAACTAAATGAAAAACTGTTTTTT; CDR3: CASSPSIGELNEKLFF
V: TRBV7-3; D: .; length: 15; J: TRBJ2-7; size: once; DNA: TGTGCCAGCAGCTTAACGTCGGGACATGGGACCGAGCAGTACTTC; CDR3: CASSLTSGHGTEQYF
V: TRBV3-1/TRBV3-2; D: .; length: 17; J: TRBJ2-1; size: once; DNA: TGTGCCAGCAGCCACGACATGGACAGTAGCTCCTACAATGAGCAGTTCTTC; CDR3: CASSHDMDSSSYNEQFF
V: TRBV6-5; D: TRBD1; length: 12; J: TRBJ2-7; size: .; DNA: TGTGCCACCGGACAGGGGAATTCCGAGCAGTACTTC; CDR3: CATGQGNSEQYF
V: TRBV11-3; D: TRBD1; length: 16; J: TRBJ2-2; size: .; DNA: TGTGCCAGCAGCCCGGCCCGCGGTGACAGGGCCGGGGAGCTGTTTTTT; CDR3: CASSPARGDRAGELFF
V: TRBV10-2; D: TRBD2; length: 17; J: TRBJ2-3; size: .; DNA: TGCGCCAGCAGTGAGTCGAAGTCTAGCGGTAGCACAGATACGCAGTATTTT; CDR3: CASSESKSSGSTDTQYF
V: TRBV19; D: .; length: 17; J: TRBJ1-5; size: .; DNA: TGTGCCAGTACCCTTACCGCCGGGCCAGGGAGCAATCAGCCCCAGCATTTT; CDR3: CASTLTAGPGSNQPQHF
V: TRBV2; D: TRBD1; length: 14; J: TRBJ2-4; size: .; DNA: TGTGCCAGCAGTGGCAGGGGGACCAAAAACATTCAGTACTTC; CDR3: CASSGRGTKNIQYF
V: TRBV5-6; D: .; length: 11; J: TRBJ2-7; size: few; DNA: TGTGCCAGCAGCTTCGGCTACGAGCAGTACTTC; CDR3: CASSFGYEQYF
V: TRBV15; D: .; length: 12; J: TRBJ1-2; size: .; DNA: TGTGCCACCAGCAGAGGAGCGGGAGGCTACACCTTC; CDR3: CATSRGAGGYTF
V: TRBV5-5; D: .; length: 15; J: TRBJ1-2; size: .; DNA: TGTGCCAGCAACCCTTTGGGGGGGCGCGACTATGGCTACACCTTC; CDR3: CASNPLGGRDYGYTF
V: TRBV3-1/TRBV3-2; D: TRBD2; length: 17; J: TRBJ2-7; size: .; DNA: TGTGCCAGCAGCCAAGACACTAGCGGGGGAAACTCCTACGAGCAGTACTTC; CDR3: CASSQDTSGGNSYEQYF
V: TRBV2; D: TRBD1; length: 16; J: TRBJ1-5; size: .; DNA: TGTGCCAGCACTAGGGACAGGGAAGTTCGGAATCAGCCCCAGCATTTT; CDR3: CASTRDREVRNQPQHF
V: TRBV2; D: TRBD1; length: 14; J: TRBJ1-1; size: .; DNA: TGTGCCAGCATTGATGGACAGGCCAACACTGAAGCTTTCTTT; CDR3: CASIDGQANTEAFF
V: TRBV27; D: TRBD1; length: 13; J: TRBJ1-2; size: .; DNA: TGTGCCAGCAGCAACCGGGACAGCTATGGCTACACCTTC; CDR3: CASSNRDSYGYTF
V: TRBV28; D: TRBD1; length: 15; J: TRBJ1-5; size: .; DNA: TGTGCCAGCAGTTTTGAGGGGGCGGGGGGCCCGCCCCAGCATTTT; CDR3: CASSFEGAGGPPQHF
V: TRBV3-1/TRBV3-2; D: .; length: 16; J: TRBJ1-4; size: .; DNA: TGTGCCAGCAGCCCTACCGGCCCAAACGGGGGTGAAAAACTGTTTTTT; CDR3: CASSPTGPNGGEKLFF
V: TRBV7-8; D: .; length: 16; J: TRBJ1-3; size: .; DNA: TGTGCCAGCAGCCCATCACTCTTAAGCTCTGGAAACACCATATATTTT; CDR3: CASSPSLLSSGNTIYF
V: TRBV2; D: .; length: 13; J: TRBJ2-1; size: .; DNA: TGTGCCAGCAGTGAGGCGGGGCCGGGAGAGCAGTTCTTC; CDR3: CASSEAGPGEQFF
V: TRBV30; D: .; length: 11; J: TRBJ1-5; size: .; DNA: TGTGCCTGGAGTACAGGTGGCAAACAGCATTTT; CDR3: CAWSTGGKQHF
V: TRBV5-8; D: TRBD1; length: 12; J: TRBJ1-2; size: .; DNA: TGTGCCAGCAGCCGACAGGGATTCGGCTACACCTTC; CDR3: CASSRQGFGYTF
V: TRBV6-5; D: .; length: 15; J: TRBJ1-6; size: .; DNA: TGTGCCAGCATCTTAGGCGGGGTAGAAAGTTCACCCCTCCACTTT; CDR3: CASILGGVESSPLHF
V: TRBV5-1; D: .; length: 13; J: TRBJ2-7; size: .; DNA: TGCGCCAGCAGCTGGGAGGTCGACTACGAGCAGTACTTC; CDR3: CASSWEVDYEQYF
V: TRBV3-1/TRBV3-2; D: TRBD1; length: 15; J: TRBJ1-1; size: .; DNA: TGTGCCAGCAGCCAAGAGGGACAGTGGAACACTGAAGCTTTCTTT; CDR3: CASSQEGQWNTEAFF
V: TRBV24-1; D: .; length: 15; J: TRBJ1-1; size: .; DNA: TGTGCCACCAGTGACCCCAAAAGATCAGAGGCTGAAGCTTTCTTT; CDR3: CATSDPKRSEAEAFF
V: TRBV18; D: .; length: 15; J: TRBJ1-1; size: few; DNA: TGTGCCAGCTCACAAACTGACAGGTTGAACACTGAAGCTTTCTTT; CDR3: CASSQTDRLNTEAFF
V: TRBV6-1; D: .; length: 15; J: TRBJ1-4; size: .; DNA: TGTGCCAGCAGTGAAACTGTCTCTCGGGATGAAAAACTGTTTTTT; CDR3: CASSETVSRDEKLFF
V: TRBV28; D: TRBD1; length: 13; J: TRBJ1-2; size: .; DNA: TGTGCCAGCAGGCCCAGGGACAGGGTGGGCTACACCTTC; CDR3: CASRPRDRVGYTF
V: TRBV19; D: .; length: 17; J: TRBJ1-2; size: .; DNA: TGTGCCAGTAGTCGGACCCGTCCGGGACAAACTCCGAAGGGCTACACCTTC; CDR3: CASSRTRPGQTPKGYTF
V: TRBV12-3/TRBV12-4; D: .; length: 13; J: TRBJ1-1; size: .; DNA: TGTGCCAGCAGTTTATCTCGAGACACTGAAGCTTTCTTT; CDR3: CASSLSRDTEAFF
V: TRBV30; D: .; length: 15; J: TRBJ1-1; size: .; DNA: TGTGCCTGGAGTCCCTACCCGTACAGGGACACTGAAGCTTTCTTT; CDR3: CAWSPYPYRDTEAFF
V: TRBV29-1; D: .; length: 12; J: TRBJ2-1; size: .; DNA: TGCAGCGTTCAGAGGACAGTCAATGAGCAGTTCTTC; CDR3: CSVQRTVNEQFF
V: TRBV10-3; D: .; length: 13; J: TRBJ2-3; size: .; DNA: TGTGCCATCAGAGAAACTTCGGGGGATACGCAGTATTTT; CDR3: CAIRETSGDTQYF
V: TRBV13; D: TRBD1; length: 16; J: TRBJ2-7; size: few; DNA: TGTGCCAGCAGCTTTTGGGGAGCGGGACAGGGTAACGAGCAGTACTTC; CDR3: CASSFWGAGQGNEQYF
V: TRBV30; D: .; length: 14; J: TRBJ2-2; size: .; DNA: TGTGCCCGGGACGATCAGGGGAGATACGGGGAGCTGTTTTTT; CDR3: CARDDQGRYGELFF
V: TRBV6-5; D: TRBD1; length: 15; J: TRBJ1-1; size: .; DNA: TGTGCCAGCCAAATTAAACAGGGGATGAACACTGAAGCTTTCTTT; CDR3: CASQIKQGMNTEAFF
V: TRBV28; D: TRBD1; length: 15; J: TRBJ2-7; size: .; DNA: TGTGCCAGCAGTTTGGCACCGGGACAGGGGCTTGAGCAGTACTTC; CDR3: CASSLAPGQGLEQYF